The rows below give T cell receptor beta chains drawn from one sample of a study of tumor and adjacent non-tumor tissue in lung cancer. TCRdb re-called the multiplex PCR reads through MiXCR, storing one row per CDR3 protein. The sample carries about 200,000 distinct CDR3 sequences, 70% to 75% recorded once. The sample consisted of lung tumor tissue. The receptor set was obtained from a man between 60 and 75 years old with non-small cell lung cancer. The CDR3 runs from the conserved cysteine through the conserved F or W. The order of the fields is V gene, J gene, CDR3 protein.

>TRBV20-1|TRBJ2-7
CSASFLGHGSYEQYF
>TRBV11-3|TRBJ2-2
CTSSLESGSVYTGELFF
>TRBV29-1|TRBJ2-5
CSVGTAPGETQYF
>TRBV6-6|TRBJ2-7
CASSYIFGEQYF
>TRBV6-1|TRBJ2-1
CAISEALVGEQFF
>TRBV6-5|TRBJ2-3
CASSLTWTGTDTQYF
>TRBV10-1|TRBJ1-2
CASSNGQEAGYTF
>TRBV29-1|TRBJ2-5
CSVPGTGGLSQYF
>TRBV6-1|TRBJ1-2
CASREAPSQSYGYTF
>TRBV11-2|TRBJ2-7
CASSRYGTGGFEKYF
>TRBV11-3|TRBJ2-7
CASSLVVGVGYEQYF
>TRBV11-3|TRBJ2-7
CASSLYLMVHEQYF
>TRBV5-1|TRBJ2-7
CASSRDGSSYEQYF
>TRBV6-6|TRBJ2-3
CASSRDLHSTDTQYF
>TRBV6-2/TRBV6-3|TRBJ2-7
CASSSTSGSTYEQYF
>TRBV4-3|TRBJ2-7
CASSQDRGGRQYEQYF
>TRBV5-6|TRBJ1-2
CVSSQGRVYGYTF
>TRBV11-1|TRBJ1-3
CGSSSRTGARSGNTMYF
>TRBV20-1|TRBJ2-2
CSARPQGFTGELFF
>TRBV20-1|TRBJ2-2
CSASQEKNTGELFF
>TRBV20-1|TRBJ1-1
CSAPGQSRSNTEAFF
>TRBV29-1|TRBJ1-2
CSVEGTPNYDYTF
>TRBV24-1|TRBJ2-1
CATSDSWNEQFF
>TRBV10-3|TRBJ2-3
CAIDLLGDTQYF
>TRBV11-2|TRBJ2-1
CVSRDHTGHEQFF
>TRBV12-3/TRBV12-4|TRBJ2-5
CASSLALQGKVTQYF
>TRBV6-2/TRBV6-3|TRBJ2-7
CASSWGLNRGYEQYF
>TRBV5-4|TRBJ2-5
CASSSQGIKESQYF
>TRBV28|TRBJ2-2
CASSFLQARTGELFF
>TRBV6-6|TRBJ2-7
CASSLRDRTYEQYF
>TRBV11-3|TRBJ2-3
CASILGRIGTDTQYF
>TRBV11-2|TRBJ1-4
CVSSVQTGRFRRGEKLFF
>TRBV11-3|TRBJ2-7
CASSLPPAEQYF
>TRBV4-2|TRBJ2-7
CASGQDLARYLLEQYF
>TRBV11-2|TRBJ2-7
CANSHDSEQYF
>TRBV6-2/TRBV6-3|TRBJ2-2
CTSSPPREIRTGELFF
>TRBV18|TRBJ1-1
CASSSSAQGGTDAFF
>TRBV12-3/TRBV12-4|TRBJ2-2
CTSRPRGNTGELFF
>TRBV6-5|TRBJ2-1
CANSYGPGTVNNEQFF
>TRBV12-3/TRBV12-4|TRBJ1-1
CASAPTVLMNTEAFF
>TRBV29-1|TRBJ2-1
CIGESGSATSYNEQFF
>TRBV29-1|TRBJ1-1
CSVRRGGMNTEAFF
>TRBV29-1|TRBJ2-4
CIVWAGTGTNIQNF
>TRBV20-1|TRBJ1-5
CSASTSHLSGLLDGPQHF
>TRBV20-1|TRBJ2-1
CSPPRGENAEQFF
>TRBV7-9|TRBJ2-7
CATSFTGGYEQYF
>TRBV4-2|TRBJ2-3
CASSQDRTTDTQYF
>TRBV4-1|TRBJ2-3
CASSQEAGVGTDTQYF
>TRBV5-1|TRBJ2-5
CASSLGAGETQYF
>TRBV6-1|TRBJ1-5
CASREQWNQPQHF
>TRBV6-5|TRBJ1-2
CAITKQDTPSYGYTF
>TRBV11-2|TRBJ2-1
CSSISAFYNEQFF